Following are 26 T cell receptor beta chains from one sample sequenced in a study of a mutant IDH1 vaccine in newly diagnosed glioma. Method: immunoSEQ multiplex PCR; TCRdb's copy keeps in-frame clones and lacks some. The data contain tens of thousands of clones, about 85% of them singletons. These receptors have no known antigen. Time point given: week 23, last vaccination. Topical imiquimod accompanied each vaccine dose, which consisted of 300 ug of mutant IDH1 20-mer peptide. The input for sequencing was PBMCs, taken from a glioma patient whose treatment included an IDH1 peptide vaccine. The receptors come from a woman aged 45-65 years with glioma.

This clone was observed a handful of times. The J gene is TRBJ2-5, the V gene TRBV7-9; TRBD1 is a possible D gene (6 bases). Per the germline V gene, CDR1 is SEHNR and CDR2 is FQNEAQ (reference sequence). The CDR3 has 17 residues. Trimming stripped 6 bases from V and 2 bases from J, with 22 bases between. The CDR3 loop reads CASRTEGVGPLQETQYF. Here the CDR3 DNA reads TGTGCCAGCAGGACCGAGGGGGTCGGGCCGCTTCAAGAGACCCAGTACTTC.

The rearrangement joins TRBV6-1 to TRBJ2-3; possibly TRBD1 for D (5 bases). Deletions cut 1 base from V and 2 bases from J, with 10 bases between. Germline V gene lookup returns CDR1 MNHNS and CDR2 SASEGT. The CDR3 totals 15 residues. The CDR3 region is CASSEVDIFTDTQYF. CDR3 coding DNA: TGTGCCAGCAGTGAAGTGGACATATTCACAGATACGCAGTATTTT.

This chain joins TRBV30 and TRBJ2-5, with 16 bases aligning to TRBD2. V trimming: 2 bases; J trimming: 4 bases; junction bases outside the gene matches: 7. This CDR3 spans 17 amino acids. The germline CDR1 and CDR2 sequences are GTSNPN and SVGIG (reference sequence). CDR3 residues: CAWSSGLAGGPGETQYF. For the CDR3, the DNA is TGTGCCTGGAGTTCGGGACTAGCGGGAGGGCCGGGAGAGACCCAGTACTTC.

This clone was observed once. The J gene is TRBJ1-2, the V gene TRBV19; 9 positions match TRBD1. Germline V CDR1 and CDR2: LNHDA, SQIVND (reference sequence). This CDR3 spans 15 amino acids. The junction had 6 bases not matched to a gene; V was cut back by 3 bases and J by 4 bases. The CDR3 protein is CASSILQGASYGYTF. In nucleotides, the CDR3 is TGTGCCAGTAGTATCCTACAGGGGGCTAGCTATGGCTACACCTTC.

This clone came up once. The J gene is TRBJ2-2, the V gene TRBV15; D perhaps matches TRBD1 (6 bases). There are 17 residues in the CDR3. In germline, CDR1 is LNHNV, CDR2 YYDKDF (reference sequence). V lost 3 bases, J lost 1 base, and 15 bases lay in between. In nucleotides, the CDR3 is TGTGCCACCAGCAGGGCCTGGACAGCGATGAACACCGGGGAGCTGTTTTTT. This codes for CATSRAWTAMNTGELFF.

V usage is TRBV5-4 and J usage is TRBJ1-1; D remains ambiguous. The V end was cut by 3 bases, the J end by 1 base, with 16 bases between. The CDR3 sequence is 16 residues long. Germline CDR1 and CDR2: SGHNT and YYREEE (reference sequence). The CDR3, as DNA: TGTGCCAGCAGCTCGGCCAGAGGATCCGCGAACACTGAAGCTTTCTTT. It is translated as CASSSARGSANTEAFF.

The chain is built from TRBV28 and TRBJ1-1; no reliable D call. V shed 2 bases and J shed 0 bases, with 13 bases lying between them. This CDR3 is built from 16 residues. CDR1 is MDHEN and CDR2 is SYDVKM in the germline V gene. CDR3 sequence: CASSLRWAGMNTEAFF. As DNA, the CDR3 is TGTGCCAGCAGTTTACGCTGGGCAGGAATGAACACTGAAGCTTTCTTT.

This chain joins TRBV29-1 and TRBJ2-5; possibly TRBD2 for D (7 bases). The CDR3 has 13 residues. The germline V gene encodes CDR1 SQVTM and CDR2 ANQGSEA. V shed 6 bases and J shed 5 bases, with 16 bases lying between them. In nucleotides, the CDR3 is TGCAGCGTGAACCGGGGGGCGTGGGAGACCCAGTACTTC. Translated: CSVNRGAWETQYF.

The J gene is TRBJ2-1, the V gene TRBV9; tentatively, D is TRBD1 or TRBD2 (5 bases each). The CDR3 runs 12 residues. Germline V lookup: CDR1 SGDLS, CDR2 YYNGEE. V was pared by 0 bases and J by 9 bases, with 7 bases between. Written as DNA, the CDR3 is TGTGCCAGCAGCGTAGGGGGGATTGAGCAGTTCTTC. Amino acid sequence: CASSVGGIEQFF.

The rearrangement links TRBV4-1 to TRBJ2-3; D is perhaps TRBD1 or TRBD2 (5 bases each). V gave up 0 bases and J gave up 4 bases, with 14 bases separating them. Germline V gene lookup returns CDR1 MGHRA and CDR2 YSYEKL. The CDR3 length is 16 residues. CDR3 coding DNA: TGCGCCAGCAGCCAAGAGTGGGGGTCTGATCCAGATACGCAGTATTTT. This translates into CASSQEWGSDPDTQYF.

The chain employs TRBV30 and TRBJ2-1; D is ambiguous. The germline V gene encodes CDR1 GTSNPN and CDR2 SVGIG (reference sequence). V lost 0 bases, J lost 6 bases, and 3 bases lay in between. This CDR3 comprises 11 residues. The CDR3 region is CAWSVGNEQFF. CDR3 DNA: TGTGCCTGGAGTGTAGGCAATGAGCAGTTCTTC.

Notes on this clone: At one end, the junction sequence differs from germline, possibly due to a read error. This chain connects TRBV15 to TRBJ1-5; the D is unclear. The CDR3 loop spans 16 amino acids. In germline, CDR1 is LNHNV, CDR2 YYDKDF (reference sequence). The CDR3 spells CATSTHLGQGNQPQHF. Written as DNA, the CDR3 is TGTGCCACCAGCACCCATCTAGGGCAAGGCAACCAGCCCCAGCATTTT.

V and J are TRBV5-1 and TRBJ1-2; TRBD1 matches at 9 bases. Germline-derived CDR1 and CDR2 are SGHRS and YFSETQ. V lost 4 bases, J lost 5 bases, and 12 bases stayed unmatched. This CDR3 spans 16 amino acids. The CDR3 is CASSADLTGTGYGYTF. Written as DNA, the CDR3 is TGCGCCAGCAGCGCCGACCTAACAGGGACAGGGTATGGCTACACCTTC.

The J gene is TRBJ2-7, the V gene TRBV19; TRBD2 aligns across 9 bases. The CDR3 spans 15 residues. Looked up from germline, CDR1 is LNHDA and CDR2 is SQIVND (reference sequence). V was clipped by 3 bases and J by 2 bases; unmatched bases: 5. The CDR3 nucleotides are TGTGCCAGTAGTATTCTCGCGGGGGGGACCTACGAGCAGTACTTC. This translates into CASSILAGGTYEQYF. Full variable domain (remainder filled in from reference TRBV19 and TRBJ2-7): DGGITQSPKYLFRKEGQNVTLSCEQNLNHDAMYWYRQDPGQGLRLIYYSQIVNDFQKGDIAEGYSVSREKKESFPLTVTSAQKNPTAFYLCASSILAGGTYEQYFGPGTRLTVT.

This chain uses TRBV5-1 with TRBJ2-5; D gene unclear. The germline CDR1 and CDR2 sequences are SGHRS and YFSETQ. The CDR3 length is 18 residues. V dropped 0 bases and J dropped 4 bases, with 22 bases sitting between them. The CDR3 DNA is TGCGCCAGCAGCTTGGCCCCGGGCCGAACTTCAACCGTAGAGACCCAGTACTTC. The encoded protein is CASSLAPGRTSTVETQYF.

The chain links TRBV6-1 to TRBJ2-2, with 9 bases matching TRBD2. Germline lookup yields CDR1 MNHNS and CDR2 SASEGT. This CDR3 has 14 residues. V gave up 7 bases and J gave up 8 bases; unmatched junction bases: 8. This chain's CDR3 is CASIFSGSRGELFF. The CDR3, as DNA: TGTGCCAGCATCTTTAGCGGGAGTCGAGGGGAGCTGTTTTTT.

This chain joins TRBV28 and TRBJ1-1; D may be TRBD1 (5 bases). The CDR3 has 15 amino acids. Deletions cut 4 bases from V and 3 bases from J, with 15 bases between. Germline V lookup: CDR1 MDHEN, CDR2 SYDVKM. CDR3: CASSSPGGGHTEAFF. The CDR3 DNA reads TGTGCCAGCAGTTCCCCCGGGGGTGGGCACACTGAAGCTTTCTTT.

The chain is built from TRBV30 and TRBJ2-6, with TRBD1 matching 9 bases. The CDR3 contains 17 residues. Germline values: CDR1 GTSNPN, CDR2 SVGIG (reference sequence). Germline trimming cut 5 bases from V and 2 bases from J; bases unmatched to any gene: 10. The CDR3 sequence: CAWGRDRVGTGANVLTF. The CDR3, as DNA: TGTGCCTGGGGCCGGGACAGGGTTGGGACTGGGGCCAACGTCCTGACTTTC.

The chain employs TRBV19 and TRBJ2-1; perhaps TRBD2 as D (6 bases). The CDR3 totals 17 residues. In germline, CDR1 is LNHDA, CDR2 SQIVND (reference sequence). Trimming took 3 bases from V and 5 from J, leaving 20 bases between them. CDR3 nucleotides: TGTGCCAGTAGTATTCTAACTTGGGCGGGAAACCACAATGAGCAGTTCTTC. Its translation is CASSILTWAGNHNEQFF.

The CDR3 loop reads CASSEGLAGGTGELFF. The CDR3 nucleotides are TGTGCCAGCAGCGAGGGACTAGCGGGAGGGACCGGGGAGCTGTTTTTT. This sequence joins TRBV5-6 and TRBJ2-2, with 16 bases that match TRBD2. This CDR3 region has 16 residues. Germline CDR1 is SGHDT and CDR2 is YYEEEE. The junction had 2 bases not matched to a gene; V was cut back by 4 bases and J by 5 bases. Based on the CDR3 plus reference TRBV5-6 and TRBJ2-2, the full variable domain is DAGVTQSPTHLIKTRGQQVTLRCSPKSGHDTVSWYQQALGQGPQFIFQYYEEEERQRGNFPDRFSGHQFPNYSSELNVNALLLGDSALYLCASSEGLAGGTGELFFGEGSRLTVL.

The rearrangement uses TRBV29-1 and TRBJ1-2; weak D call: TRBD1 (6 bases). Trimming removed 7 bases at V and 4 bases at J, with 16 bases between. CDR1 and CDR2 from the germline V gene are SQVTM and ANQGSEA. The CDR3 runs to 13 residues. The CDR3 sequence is CSAPAQGIYGYTF. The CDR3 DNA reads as TGCAGCGCCCCTGCCCAGGGGATCTATGGCTACACCTTC.

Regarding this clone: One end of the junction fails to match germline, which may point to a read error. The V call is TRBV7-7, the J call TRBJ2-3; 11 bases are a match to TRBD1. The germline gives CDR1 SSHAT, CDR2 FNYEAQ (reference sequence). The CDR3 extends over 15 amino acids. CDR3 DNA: TGTGCTAGCAGCTCCGGGACAGGGGGGACAGATACGCAGTATTTT. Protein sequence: CASSSGTGGTDTQYF.

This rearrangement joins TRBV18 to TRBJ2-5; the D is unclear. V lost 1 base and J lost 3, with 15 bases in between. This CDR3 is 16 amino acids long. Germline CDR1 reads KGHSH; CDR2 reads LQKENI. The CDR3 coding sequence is TGTGCCAGCTCACCACGGGGTTACTTAGGAGAAGAGACCCAGTACTTC. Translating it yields CASSPRGYLGEETQYF.

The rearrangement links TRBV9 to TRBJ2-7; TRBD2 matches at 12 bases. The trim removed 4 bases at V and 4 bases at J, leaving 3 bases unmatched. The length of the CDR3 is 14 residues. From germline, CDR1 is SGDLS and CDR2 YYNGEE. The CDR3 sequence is CASSFGLAGYEQYF. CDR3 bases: TGTGCCAGCAGCTTTGGACTAGCGGGATACGAGCAGTACTTC.

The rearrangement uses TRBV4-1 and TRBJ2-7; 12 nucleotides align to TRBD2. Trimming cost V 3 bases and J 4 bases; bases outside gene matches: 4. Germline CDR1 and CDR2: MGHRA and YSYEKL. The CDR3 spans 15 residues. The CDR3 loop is CASSQTSGREYEQYF. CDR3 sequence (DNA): TGCGCCAGCAGCCAGACTAGCGGGAGAGAGTACGAGCAGTACTTC.

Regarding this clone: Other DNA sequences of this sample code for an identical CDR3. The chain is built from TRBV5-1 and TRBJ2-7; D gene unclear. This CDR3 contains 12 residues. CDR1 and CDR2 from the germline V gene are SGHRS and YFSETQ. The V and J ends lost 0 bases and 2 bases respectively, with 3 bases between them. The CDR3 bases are TGCGCCAGCAGCTTGGTTGCCTACGAGCAGTACTTC. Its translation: CASSLVAYEQYF.